The TCR beta chain described here comes from a study of blood T cell repertoires in COVID-19. At the level of the study: Acute and convalescent COVID-19 specimens originated in the United States, Italy and Spain.

Authors' analysis steps: Researchers report that nucleated cell counts were estimated from reference gene primer amplification. Sequencing used immunoSEQ multiplex PCR; TCRdb keeps in-frame clones, though not all of them. The DNA gave D and trimming, while V, J and clone size come from that table. The sample comprises roughly 150,000 clones, around 91% of which are singletons, and about 16% rests with the top ten. The germline CDR1 and CDR2 sequences are SEHNR and FQNEAQ (reference sequence). V shed 5 bases, J shed 3 bases, and the junction held 6 bases outside the gene matches. The CDR3 runs 14 residues.

Material: peripheral blood. The chain links TRBV7-9 to TRBJ1-1; 7 bases are a match to TRBD1. The receptor's source is a woman aged 40 to 55 with acute or convalescent COVID-19. CDR3 in amino acids: CASSVGGLDTEAFF. CDR3 DNA: TGTGCCAGCAGCGTAGGGGGCTTGGACACTGAAGCTTTCTTT. Drawing the rest from reference TRBV7-9 and TRBJ1-1, the complete variable domain is DTGVSQNPRHKITKRGQNVTFRCDPISEHNRLYWYRQTLGQGPEFLTYFQNEAQLEKSRLLSDRFSAERPKGSFSTLEIQRTEQGDSAMYLCASSVGGLDTEAFFGQGTRLTVV.